This T cell receptor (beta chain) derives from a study of control samples from healthy donors and cancer patients. Germline assignment: CDR1 SGHTA and CDR2 FQGNSA. V shed 2 bases and J shed 6 bases, with 4 bases lying between them. The CDR3 loop spans 11 amino acids. Using immunoSEQ multiplex PCR, the repertoire was profiled, and TCRdb retains in-frame clones only, with some absent. The table includes 350,000 to 450,000 clones, around 90% detected once. The source material was PBMCs. This clonotype was sampled from a man between 40 and 49 years old with head and neck cancer. The chain joins TRBV7-2 to TRBJ2-5; unclear D gene. The CDR3 DNA is TGTGCCAGCAGCTTATTGCAGACCCAGTACTTC. Encoded protein: CASSLLQTQYF.